This T cell receptor beta chain originates from a study of shared clonotypes between healthy human individuals. Data came from immunoSEQ multiplex PCR; TCRdb stores just in-frame clones and leaves some out. The table has about 680,000 clones, 90% to 95% seen once; the top ten hold about 24%. Terminally differentiated effector memory CD45RA+ cells were left out of the naive CD8 fraction, which was CD45RO-negative and positively selected for CCR7. V was pared by 5 bases and J by 6 bases, with 13 bases of the junction left unmatched. The V gene's germline CDR1 is WNHNN and CDR2 SYGVQD (reference sequence). CDR3 length: 16 residues.

Sequencing used naive CD8+ T cells sorted from blood. This chain joins TRBV10-1 and TRBJ1-2, with 9 positions matching TRBD1. This sequence was found in a man aged 25-40 years in good health. This chain's CDR3 is CASSQYPGTGIDGYTF. DNA for the CDR3: TGCGCCAGCAGTCAATACCCCGGGACAGGGATTGATGGCTACACCTTC.